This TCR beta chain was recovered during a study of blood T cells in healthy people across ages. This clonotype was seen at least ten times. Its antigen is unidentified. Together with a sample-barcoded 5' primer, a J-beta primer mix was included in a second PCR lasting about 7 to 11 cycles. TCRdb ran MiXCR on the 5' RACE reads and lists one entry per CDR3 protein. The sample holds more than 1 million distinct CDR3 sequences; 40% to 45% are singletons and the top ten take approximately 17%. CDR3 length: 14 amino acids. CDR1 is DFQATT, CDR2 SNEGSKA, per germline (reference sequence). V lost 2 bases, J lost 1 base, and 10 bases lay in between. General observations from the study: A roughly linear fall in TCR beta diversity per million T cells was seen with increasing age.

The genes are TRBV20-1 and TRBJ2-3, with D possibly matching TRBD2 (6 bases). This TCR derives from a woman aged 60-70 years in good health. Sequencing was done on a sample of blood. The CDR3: CSARRGGRTDTQYF. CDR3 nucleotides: TGCAGTGCTAGAAGGGGAGGCCGCACAGATACGCAGTATTTT.